A single sample is the source of the 5 T cell receptor beta chains below, sequenced in a study of cytomegalovirus exposure and HLA in healthy donors. This table comes from immunoSEQ multiplex PCR, and its TCRdb copy is limited to in-frame clones, with some not included. The repertoire holds roughly 150,000 clones, with 86% as singletons. The sample taken for sequencing was PBMCs. These TCRs come from a woman aged 25 to 39 in good health and CMV-seronegative.

The V gene is TRBV4-3, the J gene TRBJ2-7, with TRBD2 matching 7 bases. With V trimmed by 1 base and J by 0 bases, 6 bases remained unmatched. The V gene's germline CDR1 is LGHNA and CDR2 YSLEER. The CDR3 covers 16 residues. The CDR3 sequence is CASSQVRAGLSYEQYF. For the CDR3, the DNA is TGCGCCAGCAGCCAAGTCCGAGCGGGGCTCTCCTACGAGCAGTACTTC.

The genes are TRBV7-2 and TRBJ2-1; 11 bases map to TRBD1. V was clipped by 5 bases and J by 7 bases; unmatched bases: 4. Germline V gene lookup returns CDR1 SGHTA and CDR2 FQGNSA. CDR3 length: 14 amino acids. CDR3 loop: CASSPGQGANEQFF. For the CDR3, the DNA is TGTGCCAGCAGCCCCGGACAGGGGGCTAATGAGCAGTTCTTC. Drawing the rest from reference TRBV7-2 and TRBJ2-1, the complete variable domain is GAGVSQSPSNKVTEKGKDVELRCDPISGHTALYWYRQSLGQGLEFLIYFQGNSAPDKSGLPSDRFSAERTGGSVSTLTIQRTQQEDSAVYLCASSPGQGANEQFFGPGTRLTVL.

This chain joins TRBV7-9 and TRBJ2-5; TRBD1 or TRBD2 may be the D gene (6 bases each). The CDR3 length is 19 residues. V was shortened by 5 bases and J by 2 bases, with 27 bases between the two germline ends. Germline V gene lookup returns CDR1 SEHNR and CDR2 FQNEAQ (reference sequence). The CDR3 DNA is TGTGCCAGCAGCGGGGGGCCTGCGGCTACCGGTGAAGAACAAGAGACCCAGTACTTC. As protein: CASSGGPAATGEEQETQYF. Filled out from reference TRBV7-9 and TRBJ2-5, the complete variable domain reads DTGVSQNPRHKITKRGQNVTFRCDPISEHNRLYWYRQTLGQGPEFLTYFQNEAQLEKSRLLSDRFSAERPKGSFSTLEIQRTEQGDSAMYLCASSGGPAATGEEQETQYFGPGTRLLVL.

V gene TRBV18 combines with J gene TRBJ2-1; 7 bases match TRBD2. Unmatched junction bases numbered 3, after V lost 3 bases and J lost 4 bases. Germline CDR1 KGHSH, CDR2 LQKENI. The CDR3 runs 14 residues. The CDR3 coding sequence is TGTGCCAGCTCACCGTGGGGGGGGTACAATGAGCAGTTCTTC. Translation gives CASSPWGGYNEQFF. The full variable domain, with the rest looked up from reference TRBV18 and TRBJ2-1, is NAGVMQNPRHLVRRRGQEARLRCSPMKGHSHVYWYRQLPEEGLKFMVYLQKENIIDESGMPKERFSAEFPKEGPSILRIQQVVRGDSAAYFCASSPWGGYNEQFFGPGTRLTVL.

The chain is built from TRBV7-2 and TRBJ2-3, with TRBD2 identical over 8 bases. With 5 bases clipped from V and 2 bases from J, the junction kept 6 bases outside the gene matches. The CDR3 totals 15 residues. CDR1 SGHTA and CDR2 FQGNSA come from the germline V gene. The CDR3 loop reads CASSELAGNTDTQYF. As DNA, the CDR3 is TGTGCCAGCAGCGAGTTAGCGGGAAACACAGATACGCAGTATTTT. The whole variable domain, remainder taken from reference TRBV7-2 and TRBJ2-3, is GAGVSQSPSNKVTEKGKDVELRCDPISGHTALYWYRQSLGQGLEFLIYFQGNSAPDKSGLPSDRFSAERTGGSVSTLTIQRTQQEDSAVYLCASSELAGNTDTQYFGPGTRLTVL.